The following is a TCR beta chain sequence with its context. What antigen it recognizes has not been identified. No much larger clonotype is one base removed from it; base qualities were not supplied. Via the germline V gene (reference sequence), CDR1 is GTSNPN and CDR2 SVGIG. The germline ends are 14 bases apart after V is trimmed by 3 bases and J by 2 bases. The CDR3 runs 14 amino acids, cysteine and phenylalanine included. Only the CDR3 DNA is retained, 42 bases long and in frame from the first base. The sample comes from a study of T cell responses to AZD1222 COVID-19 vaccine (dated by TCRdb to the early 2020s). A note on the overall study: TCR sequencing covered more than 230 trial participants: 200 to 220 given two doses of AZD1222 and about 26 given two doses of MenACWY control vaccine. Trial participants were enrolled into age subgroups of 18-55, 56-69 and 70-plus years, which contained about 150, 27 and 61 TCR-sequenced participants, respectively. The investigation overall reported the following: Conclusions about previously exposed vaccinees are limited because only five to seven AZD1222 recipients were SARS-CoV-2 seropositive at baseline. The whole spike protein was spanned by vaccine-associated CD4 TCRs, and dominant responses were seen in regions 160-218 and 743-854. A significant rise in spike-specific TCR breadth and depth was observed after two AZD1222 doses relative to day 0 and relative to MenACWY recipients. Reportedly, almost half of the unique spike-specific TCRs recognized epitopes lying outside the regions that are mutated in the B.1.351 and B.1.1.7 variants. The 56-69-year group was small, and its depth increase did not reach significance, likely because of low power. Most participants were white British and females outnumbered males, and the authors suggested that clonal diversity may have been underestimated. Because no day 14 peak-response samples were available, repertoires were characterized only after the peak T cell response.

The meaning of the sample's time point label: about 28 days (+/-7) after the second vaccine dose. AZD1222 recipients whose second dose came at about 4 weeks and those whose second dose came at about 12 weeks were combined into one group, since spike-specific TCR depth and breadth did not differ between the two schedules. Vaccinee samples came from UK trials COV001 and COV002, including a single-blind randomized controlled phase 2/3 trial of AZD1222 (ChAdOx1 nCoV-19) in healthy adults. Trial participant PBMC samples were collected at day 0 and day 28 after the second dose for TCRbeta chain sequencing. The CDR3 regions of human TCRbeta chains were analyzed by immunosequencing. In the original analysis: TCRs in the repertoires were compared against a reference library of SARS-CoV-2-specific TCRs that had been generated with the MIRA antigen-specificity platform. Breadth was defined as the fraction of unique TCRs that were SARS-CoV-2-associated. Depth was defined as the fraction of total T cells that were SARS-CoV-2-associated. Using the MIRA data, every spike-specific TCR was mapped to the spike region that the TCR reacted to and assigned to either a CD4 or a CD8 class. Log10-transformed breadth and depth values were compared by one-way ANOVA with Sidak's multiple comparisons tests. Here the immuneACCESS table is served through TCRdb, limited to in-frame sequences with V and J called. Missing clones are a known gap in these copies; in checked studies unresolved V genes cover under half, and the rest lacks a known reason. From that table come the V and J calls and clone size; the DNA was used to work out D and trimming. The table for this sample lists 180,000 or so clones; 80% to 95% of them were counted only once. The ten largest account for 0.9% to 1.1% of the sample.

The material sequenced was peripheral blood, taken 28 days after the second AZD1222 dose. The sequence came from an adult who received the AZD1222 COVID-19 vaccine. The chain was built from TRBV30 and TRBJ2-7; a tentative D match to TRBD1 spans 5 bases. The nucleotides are TGTGCCTGGAGAAAGCAGGGTTCCACCTACGAGCAGTACTTC. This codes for CAWRKQGSTYEQYF.